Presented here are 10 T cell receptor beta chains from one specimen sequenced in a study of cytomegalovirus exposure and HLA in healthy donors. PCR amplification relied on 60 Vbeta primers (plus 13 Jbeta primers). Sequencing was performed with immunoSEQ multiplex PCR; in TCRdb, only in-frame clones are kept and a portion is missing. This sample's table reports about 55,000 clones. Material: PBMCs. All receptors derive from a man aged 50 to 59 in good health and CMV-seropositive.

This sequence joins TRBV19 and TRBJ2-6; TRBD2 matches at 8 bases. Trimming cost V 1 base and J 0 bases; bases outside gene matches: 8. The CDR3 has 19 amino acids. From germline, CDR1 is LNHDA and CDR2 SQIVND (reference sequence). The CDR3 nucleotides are TGTGCCAGTAGTATAGGGGCGACTAGCGCGTACTCTGGGGCCAACGTCCTGACTTTC. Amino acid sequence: CASSIGATSAYSGANVLTF.

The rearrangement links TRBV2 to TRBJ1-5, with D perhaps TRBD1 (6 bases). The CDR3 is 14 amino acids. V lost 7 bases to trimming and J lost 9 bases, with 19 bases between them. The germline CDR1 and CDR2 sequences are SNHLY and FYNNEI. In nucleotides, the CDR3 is TGTGCCAGCACTTCCGGGGGGCCCCAGGGGCCCCAGCATTTT. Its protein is CASTSGGPQGPQHF.

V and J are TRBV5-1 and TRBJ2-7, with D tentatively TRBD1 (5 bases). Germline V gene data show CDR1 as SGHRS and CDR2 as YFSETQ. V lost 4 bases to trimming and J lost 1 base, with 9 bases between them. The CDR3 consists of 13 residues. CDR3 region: CASSPQGSYEQYF. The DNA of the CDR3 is TGCGCCAGCAGCCCCCAGGGTTCCTACGAGCAGTACTTC.

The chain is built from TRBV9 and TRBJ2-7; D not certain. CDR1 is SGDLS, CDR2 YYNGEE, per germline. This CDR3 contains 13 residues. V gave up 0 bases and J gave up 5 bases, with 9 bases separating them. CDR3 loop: CASSVDFFHEQYF. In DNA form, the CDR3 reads TGTGCCAGCAGCGTAGATTTCTTCCACGAGCAGTACTTC.

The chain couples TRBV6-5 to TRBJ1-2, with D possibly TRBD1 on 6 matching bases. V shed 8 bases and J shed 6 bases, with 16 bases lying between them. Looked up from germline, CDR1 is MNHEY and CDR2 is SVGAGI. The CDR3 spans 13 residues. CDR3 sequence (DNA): TGTGCCAGCCGGGAGGGGGGCCAGAATGGCTACACCTTC. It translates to CASREGGQNGYTF.

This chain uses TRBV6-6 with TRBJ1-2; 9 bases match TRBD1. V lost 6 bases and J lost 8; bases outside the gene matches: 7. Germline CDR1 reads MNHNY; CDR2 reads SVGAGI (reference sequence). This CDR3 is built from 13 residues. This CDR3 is CASRLRQGVGYTF. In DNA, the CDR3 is TGTGCCAGCAGACTCCGACAGGGGGTGGGCTACACCTTC.

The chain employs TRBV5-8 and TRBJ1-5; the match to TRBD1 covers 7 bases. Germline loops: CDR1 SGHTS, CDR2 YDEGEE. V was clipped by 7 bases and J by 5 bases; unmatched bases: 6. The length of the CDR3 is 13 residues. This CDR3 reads CASHTGDYQPQHF. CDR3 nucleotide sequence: TGTGCCAGCCATACAGGGGACTATCAGCCCCAGCATTTT.

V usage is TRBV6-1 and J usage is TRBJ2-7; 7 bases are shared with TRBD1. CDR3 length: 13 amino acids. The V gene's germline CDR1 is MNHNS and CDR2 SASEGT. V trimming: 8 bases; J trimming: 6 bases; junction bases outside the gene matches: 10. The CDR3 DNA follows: TGTGCCAGCTTTAGACAGGGTAGGAGCGAGCAGTACTTC. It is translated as CASFRQGRSEQYF.

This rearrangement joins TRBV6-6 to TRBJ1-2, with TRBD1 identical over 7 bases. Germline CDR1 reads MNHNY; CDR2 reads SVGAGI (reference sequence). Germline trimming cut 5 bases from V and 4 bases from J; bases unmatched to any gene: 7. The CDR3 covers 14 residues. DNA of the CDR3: TGTGCCAGCAGTCCCACTGGACAGGCCTATGGCTACACCTTC. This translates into CASSPTGQAYGYTF.

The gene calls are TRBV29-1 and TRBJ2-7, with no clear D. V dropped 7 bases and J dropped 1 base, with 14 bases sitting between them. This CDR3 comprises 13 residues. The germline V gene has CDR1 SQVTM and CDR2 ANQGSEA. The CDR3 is CSASGLSSYEQYF. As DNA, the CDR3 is TGCAGCGCCTCAGGCCTCTCTTCCTACGAGCAGTACTTC.